This T cell receptor (beta chain) was identified in a study of blood T cell repertoires in COVID-19. Original handling: How many nucleated cells were present was estimated from reference gene primer amplification. Data came from immunoSEQ multiplex PCR; TCRdb stores just in-frame clones and leaves some out. The D gene and trimming were derived from the DNA, and the V and J assignments and clone size from that table. The sample holds over 150,000 clones, over 75% seen once. Recruited during active infection, patients (from Seattle) were subsequently followed longitudinally. CDR3 size: 16 residues. The junction had 16 bases not matched to a gene; V was cut back by 8 bases and J by 6 bases. Germline CDR1 is SNHLY and CDR2 is FYNNEI.

The V and J genes are TRBV2 and TRBJ2-1; 7 positions agree with TRBD1. The clonotype originates from a middle-aged man with COVID-19, enrolled during active disease. Sequenced input: peripheral blood. CDR3 in amino acids: CASGTDLGAGGNEQFF. DNA for the CDR3: TGTGCCAGCGGGACAGACCTCGGAGCAGGGGGCAATGAGCAGTTCTTC.